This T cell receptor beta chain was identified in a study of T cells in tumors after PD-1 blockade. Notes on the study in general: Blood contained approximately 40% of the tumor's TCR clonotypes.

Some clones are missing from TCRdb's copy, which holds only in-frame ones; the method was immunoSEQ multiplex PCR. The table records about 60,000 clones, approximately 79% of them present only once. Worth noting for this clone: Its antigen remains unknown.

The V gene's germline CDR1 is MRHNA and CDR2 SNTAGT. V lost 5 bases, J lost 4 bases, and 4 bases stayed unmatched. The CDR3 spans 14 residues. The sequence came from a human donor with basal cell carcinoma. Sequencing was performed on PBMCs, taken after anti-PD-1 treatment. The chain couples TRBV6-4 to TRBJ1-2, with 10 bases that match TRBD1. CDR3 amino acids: CASSSTGGGYGYTF. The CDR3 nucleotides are TGTGCCAGCAGTTCGACAGGGGGCGGCTATGGCTACACCTTC.